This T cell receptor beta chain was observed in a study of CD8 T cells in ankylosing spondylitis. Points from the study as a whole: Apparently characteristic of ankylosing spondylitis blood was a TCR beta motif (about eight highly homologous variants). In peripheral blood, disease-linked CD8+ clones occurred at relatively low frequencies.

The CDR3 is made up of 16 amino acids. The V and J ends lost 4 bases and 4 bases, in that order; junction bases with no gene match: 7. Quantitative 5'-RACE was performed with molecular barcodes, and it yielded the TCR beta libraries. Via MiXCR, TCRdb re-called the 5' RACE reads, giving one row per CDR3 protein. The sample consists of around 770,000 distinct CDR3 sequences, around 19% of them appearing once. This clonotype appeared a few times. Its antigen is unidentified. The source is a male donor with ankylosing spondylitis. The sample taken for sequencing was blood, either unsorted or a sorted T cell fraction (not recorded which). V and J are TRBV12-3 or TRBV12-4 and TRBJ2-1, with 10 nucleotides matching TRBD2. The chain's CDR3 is CASSSLTSGVYNEQFF. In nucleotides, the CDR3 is TGTGCCAGCAGTTCCCTTACTAGCGGGGTATACAATGAGCAGTTCTTC.